These T cell receptor beta chains were read from a single sample in a study of regulatory T cells in long-lasting Graves disease. TCRdb processed the multiplex PCR reads anew with MiXCR; each CDR3 protein has one entry. Of some 560,000 distinct CDR3 sequences listed, more than 15% are singletons. This sample also belongs to another study, concerning T cells in Graves' hyperthyroidism and ophthalmopathy.

This specimen consisted of peripheral blood mononuclear cells (PBMCs), obtained at new diagnosis, from a patient treated with antithyroid drugs. Receptors were obtained from a middle-aged woman with Graves disease. Both conserved end residues are trimmed from each CDR3. Clone size is not always given. Where it is, it says once, few, many or a class for expanded clones.

v_call clone_size cdr3_aa
TRBV6-2/TRBV6-3 many ASSYLRGNTDTQY
TRBV7-3 NA ASSPEGPGVQY
TRBV3-1 many ASSAGTTTDTQY
TRBV20-1 many SAPRQGGEDTQY
TRBV29-1 NA SVNRGIYGYT
TRBV4-1 many ASSQERGDQPQH
TRBV27 NA ASMAQAGPQH
TRBV20-1 many SASGPPEANVLT
TRBV3-1 few ASSPLGVSGNTIY
TRBV20-1 many SARDHRADEQY
TRBV6-1 few ASSTSGARYSNQPQH
TRBV5-1 many ASSLTSNSGYEQY
TRBV12-3/TRBV12-4 many ASSQGWYGYT
TRBV5-4 few ASSLGVPAGWNEKLF
TRBV19 NA ASRGGNQETQY
TRBV15 many ATSRAVPETQY
TRBV2 NA ASSADGAANEKLF
TRBV6-2/TRBV6-3 NA ASSDEGLNYGYT
TRBV5-1 NA ASRLRDSNTEAF
TRBV6-1 few ASRAGNENSPLH
TRBV10-3 many AISGTSSYNSPLH
TRBV20-1 few SASGQGASGELF
TRBV12-5 many ASGPTVEAF
TRBV4-1 NA ASSQEGTAGDTEAF
TRBV12-3/TRBV12-4 many ASRPTGGGYT
TRBV30 many AWKEPGWTGGTGAF
TRBV7-9 many ASSLAKGVTDTQY
TRBV12-3/TRBV12-4 few ASSLTAHEAF
TRBV12-3/TRBV12-4 NA ASRPPQGIYGYT
TRBV6-1 few ASQEGYGNQPQH
TRBV2 many ASSEALFKQDPYEQY
TRBV2 many ASSPIRGGELF
TRBV19 NA ASSLRRAGGNTDTQY
TRBV27 NA ASSSRGTPLLGQF
TRBV6-2/TRBV6-3 NA ASGTGYTDTQY
TRBV6-5 few ASSYSGGGENGYT
TRBV9 NA ASTPGGGNEETQY
TRBV20-1 once SARGRGAKETQY
TRBV24-1 NA ATRGFNQPQH
TRBV4-1 few ASSQPRTGDFNTEAF
TRBV7-2 few ASSPRRGVNEKLF